This T cell receptor (beta chain) was identified in a study of neurological immune-mediated disorders. TCRdb used MiXCR to reprocess the 5' RACE reads, holding one entry per CDR3 protein. The repertoire consists of about 59,000 distinct CDR3 sequences, with roughly 12% occurring once and the leading ten covering over 8.5%. V was shortened by 0 bases and J by 6 bases, with 14 bases between the two germline ends. The germline gives CDR1 SGHAT, CDR2 FQNNGV. CDR3 length: 15 residues. This clonotype was recorded at least ten times. Sequenced: PBMCs. The chain is built from TRBV11-2 and TRBJ1-2; D perhaps matches TRBD1 (6 bases). The TCR was taken from a woman in her sixties with HTLV-1-associated myelopathy (HAM/TSP). CDR3 bases: TGTGCCAGCAGCTTAGAATTCAGGGGAGGGGATGGCTACACCTTC. Protein: CASSLEFRGGDGYTF. Drawing the rest from reference TRBV11-2 and TRBJ1-2, the complete variable domain is EAGVAQSPRYKIIEKRQSVAFWCNPISGHATLYWYQQILGQGPKLLIQFQNNGVVDDSQLPKDRFSAERLKGVDSTLKIQPAKLEDSAVYLCASSLEFRGGDGYTFGSGTRLTVV.